This TCR beta chain was found in a study of cytomegalovirus exposure and HLA in healthy donors. To note about this clone: Its antigen is undetermined.

Study findings and constraints: Reports indicate that TCR beta sequences accurately predicted the HLA-A and HLA-B alleles of most subjects. A later analysis by the authors found several of the most significant clusters apparently linked to common viral pathogens. Using a false discovery rate of 0.05, a later analysis showed that 16,000 or so TCR beta sequences were associated with HLA alleles.

It was with 60 Vbeta and 13 Jbeta primers that the PCR ran. Libraries were prepared by immunoSEQ multiplex PCR; TCRdb keeps only in-frame clonotypes and omits some of them. The sample records about 130,000 clones, around 67% being singletons. Input material: PBMCs. This sequence originates from a man aged 60 to 75 in good health and CMV-seropositive.

The CDR3 is CASSPTGGLLGYTF. The DNA of the CDR3 is TGTGCCAGCAGTCCGACAGGGGGTCTGTTAGGCTACACCTTC. V is TRBV28 and J is TRBJ1-2; 9 bases align to TRBD1. From germline, CDR1 is MDHEN and CDR2 SYDVKM. V dropped 5 bases and J dropped 8; count of bases not matched to a gene: 9. The CDR3 extends over 14 amino acids.